Sequencing of this T cell receptor beta chain was carried out in a study of regulatory dendritic cells for organ transplantation. Repertoires were generated with immunoSEQ multiplex PCR, while TCRdb's copy carries only in-frame clones and drops some. Of approximately 29,000 clones listed, roughly 85% are singletons. Memory T cells were CD45RO+, naive were CD45RA+, sorted by FACS. Germline loops: CDR1 LNHNV, CDR2 YYDKDF (reference sequence). Trimming stripped 0 bases from V and 0 bases from J, with 8 bases between. The CDR3 runs 15 residues. Sequencing input: naive CD4+ T cells from blood. The subset is: CD45RA+ naive T cells. The chain combines TRBV15 with TRBJ2-5, with D unclear. The clonotype comes from a human donor in good health. This chain's CDR3 is CATSRDHLYQETQYF. DNA of the CDR3: TGTGCCACCAGCAGAGATCATTTGTACCAAGAGACCCAGTACTTC.